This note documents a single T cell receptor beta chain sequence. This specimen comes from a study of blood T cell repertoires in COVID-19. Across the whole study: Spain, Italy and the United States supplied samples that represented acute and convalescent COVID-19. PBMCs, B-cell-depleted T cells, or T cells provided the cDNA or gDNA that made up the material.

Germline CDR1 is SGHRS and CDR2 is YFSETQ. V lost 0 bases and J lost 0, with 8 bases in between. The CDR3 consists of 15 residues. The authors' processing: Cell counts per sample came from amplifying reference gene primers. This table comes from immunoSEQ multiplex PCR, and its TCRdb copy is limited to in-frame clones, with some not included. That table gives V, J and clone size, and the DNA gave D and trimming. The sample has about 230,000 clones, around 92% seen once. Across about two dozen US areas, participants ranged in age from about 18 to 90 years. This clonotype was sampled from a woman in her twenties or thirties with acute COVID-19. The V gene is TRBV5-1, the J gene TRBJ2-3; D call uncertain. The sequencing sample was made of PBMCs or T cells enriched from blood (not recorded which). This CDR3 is CASSLGQASTDTQYF. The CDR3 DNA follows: TGCGCCAGCAGCTTGGGGCAGGCCAGCACAGATACGCAGTATTTT.